One sample yielded the 32 T cell receptor beta chains listed below, sequenced in a study of patients and donors after allogeneic stem cell transplantation. TCRdb reprocessed the RT-PCR reads with MiXCR, giving one entry per CDR3 protein. The sample contains around 200,000 distinct CDR3 sequences, around 40% of which appear only once. The sample was blood, either unsorted or a sorted T cell fraction (not recorded which). The receptors were sampled from a human donor who was either an allogeneic HSCT recipient or a stem cell or donor lymphocyte infusion donor (not recorded which). It is not recorded whose cells these are; they may come from a transplant donor.

The chain employs TRBV7-9 and TRBJ1-4, with TRBD1 as a possible D gene (6 bases). Germline CDR1 and CDR2: SEHNR and FQNEAQ (reference sequence). Trimming stripped 4 bases from V and 4 bases from J, with 13 bases between. The CDR3 extends over 15 amino acids. The DNA for the CDR3 is TGTGCCAGCAGCTCTGGTACAGGGCGTAATGAAAAACTGTTTTTT. It is translated as CASSSGTGRNEKLFF. Full variable domain (outside the CDR3, taken from reference TRBV7-9 and TRBJ1-4): DTGVSQNPRHKITKRGQNVTFRCDPISEHNRLYWYRQTLGQGPEFLTYFQNEAQLEKSRLLSDRFSAERPKGSFSTLEIQRTEQGDSAMYLCASSSGTGRNEKLFFGSGTQLSVL.

The chain carries TRBV2 and TRBJ2-3; D gene unclear. The length of the CDR3 is 12 residues. Trimming removed 6 bases from V and 4 bases from J, with 8 bases in between. Germline lookup yields CDR1 SNHLY and CDR2 FYNNEI. The chain's CDR3 is CASSPWPDTQYF. The CDR3 DNA is TGTGCCAGCAGCCCTTGGCCAGATACGCAGTATTTT.

This rearrangement joins TRBV7-6 to TRBJ2-1; 9 bases are shared with TRBD1. Trimming took 7 bases from V and 4 from J; bases not matched to a gene: 11. Germline V gene sequence: CDR1 SGHVS, CDR2 FNYEAQ. The CDR3 sequence is 16 residues long. CDR3 loop: CASTNPAGTGYNEQFF. CDR3 nucleotides: TGTGCCAGCACCAACCCCGCCGGGACAGGGTACAATGAGCAGTTCTTC. The variable domain in full, with the rest retrieved from reference TRBV7-6 and TRBJ2-1, is GAGVSQSPRYKVTKRGQDVALRCDPISGHVSLYWYRQALGQGPEFLTYFNYEAQQDKSGLPNDRFSAERPEGSISTLTIQRTEQRDSAMYRCASTNPAGTGYNEQFFGPGTRLTVL.

The chain joins TRBV12-3 or TRBV12-4 to TRBJ1-1; D remains ambiguous. Deletions cut 3 bases from V and 5 bases from J, with 10 bases between. The CDR3 sequence is 13 residues long. The CDR3 DNA sequence: TGTGCCAGCAGTTTCGACACGGGGACTGAAGCTTTCTTT. This encodes CASSFDTGTEAFF.

The chain is built from TRBV27 and TRBJ1-5; no reliable D call. CDR3 length: 15 amino acids. Trimming pared 6 bases from V and 2 bases from J, leaving 14 bases between. From germline, CDR1 is MNHEY and CDR2 SMNVEV (reference sequence). DNA for the CDR3: TGTGCCAGCAGCCCCCGGCCGCGGGGCAATCAGCCCCAGCATTTT. It specifies CASSPRPRGNQPQHF.

The rearrangement joins TRBV29-1 to TRBJ2-5; perhaps TRBD1 as D (6 bases). Trimming stripped 0 bases from V and 1 base from J, with 12 bases between. Germline assignment: CDR1 SQVTM and CDR2 ANQGSEA. CDR3 length: 15 amino acids. The chain's CDR3 is CSVEEVAGVQETQYF. CDR3 nucleotides: TGCAGCGTTGAAGAGGTGGCAGGGGTCCAAGAGACCCAGTACTTC.

The V call is TRBV12-3 or TRBV12-4, the J call TRBJ2-3; 13 bases fit TRBD2. The CDR3 runs to 18 residues. J lost 0 bases, V lost 2 bases, and 5 bases had no gene match. CDR3 sequence (DNA): TGTGCCAGCAGTTTAACTAGCGGGGGGGCGGTTAGCACAGATACGCAGTATTTT. Protein product: CASSLTSGGAVSTDTQYF.

This clonotype was observed a few times. This chain connects TRBV4-1 to TRBJ2-2; 10 nucleotides line up with TRBD1. The CDR3 spans 16 residues. V trimming: 0 bases; J trimming: 7 bases; junction bases outside the gene matches: 5. Germline V gene sequence: CDR1 MGHRA, CDR2 YSYEKL. CDR3 loop: CASSQETGGGHGELFF. The CDR3 DNA reads as TGCGCCAGCAGCCAAGAGACAGGGGGCGGTCACGGGGAGCTGTTTTTT.

A single count supports this clonotype. The rearrangement uses TRBV3-1 and TRBJ2-7, with a possible D match to TRBD2 (6 bases). The V end was cut by 0 bases, the J end by 3 bases, with 27 bases between. Germline values: CDR1 LGHDT, CDR2 YNNKEL (reference sequence). The CDR3 sequence is 20 residues long. CDR3 residues: CASSQDLSPGLPIPLYEQYF. CDR3 bases: TGTGCCAGCAGCCAAGATCTGTCGCCCGGACTACCCATTCCACTCTACGAGCAGTACTTC.

V and J are TRBV4-2 and TRBJ1-1, with 8 bases matching TRBD1. Germline CDR1 is LGHNA and CDR2 is YNFKEQ. J was trimmed by 2 bases and V by 5 bases; bases with no gene match: 13. The CDR3 sequence is 17 residues long. The CDR3 region is CASSYRPTGALNTEAFF. DNA of the CDR3: TGTGCCAGCAGCTATCGACCGACAGGGGCATTAAACACTGAAGCTTTCTTT.

This clonotype was observed a handful of times. This chain joins TRBV27 and TRBJ1-4; D remains ambiguous. CDR1 and CDR2 from the germline V gene are MNHEY and SMNVEV (reference sequence). This CDR3 spans 13 amino acids. Trimming stripped 2 bases from V and 7 bases from J, with 8 bases between. The CDR3: CASSLSGVEKLFF. In DNA, the CDR3 is TGTGCCAGCAGTTTAAGCGGGGTTGAAAAACTGTTTTTT.

This clonotype appeared a few times. The CDR3 DNA follows: TGTGCCAGCAGTTTTTTGGTCACTGAAGCTTTCTTT. It codes for CASSFLVTEAFF. The rearrangement uses TRBV12-3 or TRBV12-4 and TRBJ1-1; D is uncertain. This CDR3 has 12 amino acids. The germline V and J ends were trimmed by 3 bases and 4 bases, with 6 bases remaining between them.

The chain has TRBV20-1 and TRBJ2-2; unclear D gene. The CDR3 spans 14 residues. Trimming left V 6 bases short and J 0 bases short, with 11 bases between. Per the germline V gene, CDR1 is DFQATT and CDR2 is SNEGSKA (reference sequence). The CDR3 spells CSATDPANTGELFF. The CDR3 DNA is TGCAGTGCCACTGACCCCGCGAACACCGGGGAGCTGTTTTTT.

This chain uses TRBV7-2 with TRBJ1-1; D possibly corresponds to TRBD1 (5 bases). This CDR3 region has 15 residues. Between the trimmed V and J ends, which lost 2 bases and 0 bases, there was a span of 10 bases. In germline, CDR1 is SGHTA, CDR2 FQGNSA. The CDR3 DNA sequence: TGTGCCAGCAGCTTATTCGACAGCCTGAACACTGAAGCTTTCTTT. Protein product: CASSLFDSLNTEAFF.

The rearrangement joins TRBV19 to TRBJ1-3; TRBD1 matches 9 bases. The CDR3 runs to 14 residues. Germline V gives CDR1 LNHDA, CDR2 SQIVND (reference sequence). After removal of 8 bases from V and 0 bases from J, the junction contained 2 bases not matched to a gene. DNA for the CDR3: TGTGCCAGTGAACAGGGGGCCTCTGGAAACACCATATATTTT. It encodes CASEQGASGNTIYF.

This clonotype was detected a few times. The rearrangement uses TRBV4-1 and TRBJ2-1; TRBD1 matches at 10 bases. This CDR3 contains 15 residues. V lost 6 bases and J lost 4; bases outside the gene matches: 6. Germline loops: CDR1 MGHRA, CDR2 YSYEKL. This CDR3 reads CASRNDRGPYNEQFF. CDR3 coding DNA: TGCGCCAGCAGGAACGACAGGGGGCCTTACAATGAGCAGTTCTTC.

This clonotype turned up a few times. The chain couples TRBV2 to TRBJ2-5; the D is unclear. The CDR3 is 13 amino acids. CDR1 and CDR2 from the germline V gene are SNHLY and FYNNEI. Trimming pared 0 bases from V and 4 bases from J, leaving 6 bases between. The CDR3 nucleotides are TGTGCCAGCAGTGAAGCAGCTGGAGAGACCCAGTACTTC. Protein sequence: CASSEAAGETQYF. The full variable domain, its missing parts supplied by reference TRBV2 and TRBJ2-5, is EPEVTQTPSHQVTQMGQEVILRCVPISNHLYFYWYRQILGQKVEFLVSFYNNEISEKSEIFDDQFSVERPDGSNFTLKIRSTKLEDSAMYFCASSEAAGETQYFGPGTRLLVL.

This clonotype has only a few counts. The chain links TRBV20-1 to TRBJ1-1; D ambiguous. V shed 3 bases and J shed 1 base, with 15 bases lying between them. This CDR3 spans 15 amino acids. Germline V gene sequence: CDR1 DFQATT, CDR2 SNEGSKA (reference sequence). CDR3: CSARPQLWRNTEAFF. The CDR3 DNA reads TGCAGTGCTAGGCCCCAGCTTTGGAGGAACACTGAAGCTTTCTTT.

V is TRBV5-1 and J is TRBJ2-1; 8 bases align to TRBD2. Germline V gives CDR1 SGHRS, CDR2 YFSETQ. This CDR3 has 15 residues. Unmatched junction bases numbered 10, after V lost 3 bases and J lost 8 bases. The CDR3 nucleotides read TGCGCCAGCAGCTCCAACCGGGGACTAGTCTATGAGCAGTTCTTC. It yields the protein CASSSNRGLVYEQFF.

This clonotype is large. The gene calls are TRBV7-9 and TRBJ2-3, with 7 bases aligning to TRBD2. V trimming: 1 base; J trimming: 6 bases; junction bases outside the gene matches: 7. Germline V gene lookup returns CDR1 SEHNR and CDR2 FQNEAQ (reference sequence). The CDR3 consists of 15 residues. CDR3 in amino acids: CASSLGKLAWDTQYF. The CDR3 DNA reads as TGTGCCAGCAGCTTAGGAAAACTAGCGTGGGATACGCAGTATTTT.

The CDR3, as DNA: TGTGCCAGCCACCGTTTTGGGGGGATCCCAGATACGCAGTATTTT. The encoded protein is CASHRFGGIPDTQYF. This chain connects TRBV13 to TRBJ2-3, with D possibly being TRBD2 (6 bases). The germline V gene encodes CDR1 PRHDT and CDR2 FYEKMQ (reference sequence). V was cut by 8 bases and J by 4 bases, with 19 bases left in between. The CDR3 contains 15 residues.

The V call is TRBV27, the J call TRBJ1-4; D might be TRBD1 (5 bases). Germline assignment: CDR1 MNHEY and CDR2 SMNVEV (reference sequence). Trimming shortened V by 9 bases and J by 0 bases, and 11 bases separated the two germline ends. The CDR3 consists of 14 residues. The CDR3, as DNA: TGTGCCAGTTGGGGACGGGCAACTAATGAAAAACTGTTTTTT. Translating it yields CASWGRATNEKLFF.

This clonotype was seen a few times. The CDR3: CASSLWANYGYTF. DNA of the CDR3: TGTGCCAGCAGTTTGTGGGCTAACTATGGCTACACCTTC. V and J are TRBV27 and TRBJ1-2; D is uncertain. Trimming took 3 bases from V and 0 from J, leaving 5 bases between them. The CDR3 length is 13 residues. In germline, CDR1 is MNHEY, CDR2 SMNVEV (reference sequence).

This clonotype appeared a few times. The chain uses TRBV7-8 and TRBJ1-3; TRBD1 agrees at 7 bases. V lost 3 bases, J lost 4 bases, and 3 bases stayed unmatched. The CDR3 is 14 residues long. Germline V gene data show CDR1 as SGHVS and CDR2 as FQNEAQ. The CDR3 DNA is TGTGCCAGCAGCTTCGACAGGGTCGGAAACACCATATATTTT. Translation: CASSFDRVGNTIYF.

This chain uses TRBV5-1 with TRBJ2-7; 7 positions match TRBD1. The CDR3 has 13 residues. The germline V gene has CDR1 SGHRS and CDR2 YFSETQ. The ends lost 5 bases at V and 2 bases at J; junction bases unmatched: 4. CDR3 DNA sequence: TGCGCCAGCAGACAGGGGTTGCCCTACGAGCAGTACTTC. Its protein is CASRQGLPYEQYF.

In its sample, this clonotype was seen a few times. The chain has TRBV7-2 and TRBJ1-4, with D maybe TRBD1 (6 bases). This CDR3 is built from 14 residues. Germline values: CDR1 SGHTA, CDR2 FQGNSA. The V end lost 5 bases, the J end lost 6 bases, and 13 bases lay between the germline ends. CDR3 sequence reads: CASSPGGGDEKLFF. In DNA, the CDR3 is TGTGCCAGCAGCCCAGGAGGGGGTGATGAAAAACTGTTTTTT. The full variable domain, in which reference TRBV7-2 and TRBJ1-4 provide the parts outside the CDR3, is GAGVSQSPSNKVTEKGKDVELRCDPISGHTALYWYRQSLGQGLEFLIYFQGNSAPDKSGLPSDRFSAERTGGSVSTLTIQRTQQEDSAVYLCASSPGGGDEKLFFGSGTQLSVL.

This clonotype has only a few counts. The rearrangement uses TRBV24-1 and TRBJ2-1; D is uncertain. Trimming cost V 5 bases and J 3 bases, with 7 bases left between them. CDR1 is KGHDR and CDR2 is SFDVKD in the germline V gene. The CDR3 has 13 residues. For the CDR3, the DNA is TGTGCCACCAGTGGGGCTAACTACAATGAGCAGTTCTTC. Translation gives CATSGANYNEQFF.

This CDR3 reads CASSHTRDRVNQPQHF. Written as DNA, the CDR3 is TGTGCCAGCAGCCACACCCGGGACAGGGTTAATCAGCCCCAGCATTTT. The rearrangement links TRBV12-3 or TRBV12-4 to TRBJ1-5; 9 bases are a match to TRBD1. The V segment lost 6 bases and the J segment 4 bases; nucleotides outside the gene matches: 10. The CDR3 extends over 16 amino acids.

The chain employs TRBV27 and TRBJ2-2; 7 bases map to TRBD1. The CDR3 runs to 15 residues. CDR1 and CDR2 (germline): MNHEY, SMNVEV (reference sequence). V lost 8 bases, J lost 9 bases, and 15 bases stayed unmatched. CDR3 sequence: CASADGTARRRELFF. CDR3 DNA sequence: TGTGCCAGCGCCGACGGGACAGCGAGACGCCGGGAGCTGTTTTTT.

This clonotype was counted once. This sequence joins TRBV5-1 and TRBJ2-3; 7 positions agree with TRBD1. V lost 0 bases and J lost 4; bases outside the gene matches: 2. The CDR3 extends over 14 amino acids. Germline V gives CDR1 SGHRS, CDR2 YFSETQ. CDR3 protein: CASSLGQGSDTQYF. CDR3 nucleotide sequence: TGCGCCAGCAGCTTGGGACAGGGCTCAGATACGCAGTATTTT.

Of note for this clonotype: At one boundary the junction diverges from the germline segment, which might be a read error. The chain carries TRBV12-3 or TRBV12-4 and TRBJ1-3; the D is unclear. The CDR3 spans 18 residues. The CDR3 loop reads CASSLKILGISSGNTIYF. The CDR3 bases are TGTGCTAGCAGTTTAAAGATTCTAGGGATTAGCTCTGGAAACACCATATATTTT.

V gene TRBV12-3 or TRBV12-4 combines with J gene TRBJ2-5, with a tentative D call TRBD1 (8 bases). The V end lost 5 bases, the J end lost 2 bases, and 15 bases lay between the germline ends. This CDR3 region has 15 residues. CDR3 sequence reads: CASSPYRGGQETQYF. CDR3 DNA: TGTGCCAGCAGTCCCTACAGGGGGGGACAAGAGACCCAGTACTTC.